The sequence of this T cell receptor beta chain was determined in a study of blood T cell repertoires in COVID-19. This CDR3 is 15 amino acids long. V was clipped by 0 bases and J by 8 bases, with 12 bases between them. The germline gives CDR1 SGHRS, CDR2 YFSETQ. Sequenced by immunoSEQ multiplex PCR; TCRdb stores in-frame clones only, minus some. The sample holds about 270,000 clones, more than 80% seen once. This sequence originates from a woman aged 30 to 39 with acute COVID-19. The sequenced sample was PBMCs or T cells enriched from blood (not recorded which). The V and J genes are TRBV5-1 and TRBJ1-6; no definite D call. CDR3 in amino acids: CASSLAPRGDSPLHF. CDR3 sequence (DNA): TGCGCCAGCAGCTTGGCTCCGAGAGGAGATTCACCCCTCCACTTT. The whole variable domain, filled in from reference TRBV5-1 and TRBJ1-6, reads KAGVTQTPRYLIKTRGQQVTLSCSPISGHRSVSWYQQTPGQGLQFLFEYFSETQRNKGNFPGRFSGRQFSNSRSEMNVSTLELGDSALYLCASSLAPRGDSPLHFGNGTRLTVT.